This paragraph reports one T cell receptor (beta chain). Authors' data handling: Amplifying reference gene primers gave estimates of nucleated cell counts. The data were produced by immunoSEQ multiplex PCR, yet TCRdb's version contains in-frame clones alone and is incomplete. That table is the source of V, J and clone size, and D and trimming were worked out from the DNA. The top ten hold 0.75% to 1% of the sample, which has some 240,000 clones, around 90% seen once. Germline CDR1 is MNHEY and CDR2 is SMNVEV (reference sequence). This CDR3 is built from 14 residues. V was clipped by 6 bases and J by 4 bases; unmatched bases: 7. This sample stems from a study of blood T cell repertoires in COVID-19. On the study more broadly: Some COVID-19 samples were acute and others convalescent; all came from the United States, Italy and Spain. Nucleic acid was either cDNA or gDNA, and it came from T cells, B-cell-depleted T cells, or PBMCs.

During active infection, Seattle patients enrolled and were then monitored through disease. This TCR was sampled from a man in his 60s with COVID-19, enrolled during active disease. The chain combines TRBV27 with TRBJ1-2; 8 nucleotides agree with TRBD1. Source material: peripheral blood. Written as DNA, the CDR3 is TGTGCCAGCAGCAGGACTGGACAGGGCTATGGCTACACCTTC. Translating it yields CASSRTGQGYGYTF.